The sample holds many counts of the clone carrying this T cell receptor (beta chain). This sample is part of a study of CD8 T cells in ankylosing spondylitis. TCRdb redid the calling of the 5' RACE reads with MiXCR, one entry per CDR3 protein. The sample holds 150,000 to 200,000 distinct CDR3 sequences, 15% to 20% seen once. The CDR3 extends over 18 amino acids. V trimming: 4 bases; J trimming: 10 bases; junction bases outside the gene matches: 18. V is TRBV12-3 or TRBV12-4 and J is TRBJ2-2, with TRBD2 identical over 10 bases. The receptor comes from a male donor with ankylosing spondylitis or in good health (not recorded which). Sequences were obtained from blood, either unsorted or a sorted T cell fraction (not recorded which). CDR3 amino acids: CASSWTRWASGSLEELFF. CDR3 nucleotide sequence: TGTGCCAGCAGTTGGACACGCTGGGCTAGCGGGAGTCTGGAGGAGCTGTTTTTT.